Below, 28 T cell receptor beta chains from the same sample are listed, as sequenced in a study of blood T cell repertoires in COVID-19. The data were produced by immunoSEQ multiplex PCR, yet TCRdb's version contains in-frame clones alone and is incomplete. The sample has a few hundred thousand clones, roughly nine tenths seen once. The source material was peripheral blood. The receptors originated from a woman aged 45-65 years with acute or convalescent COVID-19.

This clone occurred many times. This sequence joins TRBV11-2 and TRBJ2-2; 11 bases line up with TRBD2. This CDR3 is 18 amino acids long. V trimming: 5 bases; J trimming: 4 bases; junction bases outside the gene matches: 12. CDR1 and CDR2 from the germline V gene are SGHAT and FQNNGV. DNA for the CDR3: TGTGCCAGCAGCCTTAGGTCCCTAGCGGGGGGTAGCACCGGGGAGCTGTTTTTT. Amino acids: CASSLRSLAGGSTGELFF.

This chain joins TRBV7-7 and TRBJ2-1, with D possibly matching TRBD2 (6 bases). The CDR3 extends over 16 amino acids. V lost 3 bases to trimming and J lost 6 bases, with 18 bases between them. The V gene's germline CDR1 is SSHAT and CDR2 FNYEAQ (reference sequence). For the CDR3, the DNA is TGTGCCAGCAGCTTGAGTCCCGGGACGGGGGTCAATGAGCAGTTCTTC. This gives the protein CASSLSPGTGVNEQFF.

The V and J genes are TRBV5-1 and TRBJ2-5; 9 bases line up with TRBD2. CDR3 length: 15 residues. V shed 4 bases and J 0 bases; nucleotides not matched to a gene: 4. Germline V gene lookup returns CDR1 SGHRS and CDR2 YFSETQ. CDR3 bases: TGCGCCAGCAGCCGTAGCGGGGGAAACCAAGAGACCCAGTACTTC. Amino acids: CASSRSGGNQETQYF.

The V call is TRBV11-2, the J call TRBJ2-3; possible D gene TRBD1, 5 bases. There are 14 residues in the CDR3. Trimming took off 5 bases at V and 0 bases at J, with 9 bases between the two ends. The germline CDR1 and CDR2 sequences are SGHAT and FQNNGV. DNA for the CDR3: TGTGCCAGCAGCCTTGACAGAAGCACAGATACGCAGTATTTT. It is translated as CASSLDRSTDTQYF.

This clone was detected a few times. This rearrangement joins TRBV4-2 to TRBJ2-7; TRBD2 aligns across 7 bases. V lost 4 bases and J lost 6; bases outside the gene matches: 9. CDR1 is LGHNA and CDR2 is YNFKEQ in the germline V gene. The CDR3 runs 14 residues. CDR3 DNA sequence: TGTGCCAGCAGCCCCGGGACTAAGATCCGCGAGCAGTACTTC. Amino acid sequence: CASSPGTKIREQYF.

The chain links TRBV6-2 or TRBV6-3 to TRBJ1-5; maybe TRBD1 (5 bases). Germline CDR1 and CDR2: MNHEY and SVGEGT. V lost 0 bases, J lost 7 bases, and 16 bases lay in between. The CDR3 length is 16 residues. The CDR3 sequence is CASSYSRTLQAQPQHF. CDR3 nucleotides: TGTGCCAGCAGTTACTCGAGAACCCTACAGGCGCAGCCCCAGCATTTT.

The rearrangement links TRBV11-2 to TRBJ2-1; D remains ambiguous. The CDR3 extends over 14 amino acids. From germline, CDR1 is SGHAT and CDR2 FQNNGV. V lost 1 base to trimming and J lost 0 bases, with 4 bases between them. CDR3 DNA sequence: TGTGCCAGCAGCTTAGTCAGCTCCTACAATGAGCAGTTCTTC. Protein: CASSLVSSYNEQFF.

The chain joins TRBV7-2 to TRBJ2-7; 8 bases agree with TRBD2. CDR3 size: 16 residues. V lost 5 bases and J lost 2; bases outside the gene matches: 11. CDR1 and CDR2 (germline): SGHTA, FQGNSA. The CDR3 coding sequence is TGTGCCAGCAGCCTTGTGGGTAGCGGGGCCCCCTACGAGCAGTACTTC. This codes for CASSLVGSGAPYEQYF.

In this sample, this clone turned up once. The chain is built from TRBV2 and TRBJ2-6, with D possibly matching TRBD1 (6 bases). V was pared by 4 bases and J by 0 bases, with 10 bases between. The CDR3 length is 16 residues. From germline, CDR1 is SNHLY and CDR2 FYNNEI. The CDR3 reads CASSGFRGSGANVLTF. CDR3 bases: TGTGCCAGCAGTGGCTTCAGGGGCTCTGGGGCCAACGTCCTGACTTTC.

The chain recombines TRBV10-2 with TRBJ2-3, with a tentative D call TRBD1 (6 bases). CDR1 is WSHSY, CDR2 SAAADI, per germline. This CDR3 has 14 amino acids. V was cut by 7 bases and J by 3 bases, with 14 bases left in between. CDR3 in amino acids: CASTLTGGTDTQYF. The DNA of the CDR3 is TGCGCCAGCACCCTGACAGGTGGAACAGATACGCAGTATTTT.

The chain couples TRBV18 to TRBJ1-2; D perhaps matches TRBD1 (5 bases). The germline V and J ends were trimmed by 3 bases and 0 bases, with 11 bases remaining between them. The CDR3 sequence is 15 residues long. CDR1 and CDR2 (germline): KGHSH, LQKENI. The CDR3 DNA follows: TGTGCCAGCTCACCCTCGACAGCTACTAACTATGGCTACACCTTC. As protein: CASSPSTATNYGYTF. Using reference TRBV18 and TRBJ1-2 for the parts outside the CDR3, the full variable domain is NAGVMQNPRHLVRRRGQEARLRCSPMKGHSHVYWYRQLPEEGLKFMVYLQKENIIDESGMPKERFSAEFPKEGPSILRIQQVVRGDSAAYFCASSPSTATNYGYTFGSGTRLTVV.

V and J are TRBV12-3 or TRBV12-4 and TRBJ1-2, with D possibly matching TRBD1 (6 bases). The V and J ends lost 6 bases and 4 bases respectively, with 12 bases between them. This CDR3 is built from 13 residues. CDR3 sequence: CASSEQGPYGYTF. As DNA, the CDR3 is TGTGCCAGCAGCGAACAGGGTCCCTATGGCTACACCTTC.

The chain couples TRBV5-1 to TRBJ1-2; D not resolved. The CDR3 extends over 15 amino acids. V gave up 0 bases and J gave up 2 bases, with 11 bases separating them. Germline V gene sequence: CDR1 SGHRS, CDR2 YFSETQ. DNA of the CDR3: TGCGCCAGCAGCTTGGCTACGGGGAACAACTATGGCTACACCTTC. It specifies CASSLATGNNYGYTF.

This sequence joins TRBV15 and TRBJ2-1, with D possibly TRBD2 on 6 matching bases. This CDR3 is 14 amino acids long. Germline loops: CDR1 LNHNV, CDR2 YYDKDF (reference sequence). V was trimmed by 1 base and J by 9 bases, leaving 13 bases between them. The CDR3 sequence is CATSRVGLGGEQFF. The DNA of the CDR3 is TGTGCCACCAGCAGAGTTGGGTTGGGAGGTGAGCAGTTCTTC.

CDR3 loop: CASSLRQGYGYTF. The CDR3 bases are TGTGCCAGCAGTTTACGACAGGGATACGGCTACACCTTC. The chain joins TRBV27 to TRBJ1-2; 7 bases match TRBD1. Germline V gives CDR1 MNHEY, CDR2 SMNVEV (reference sequence). This CDR3 comprises 13 residues. Trimming cost V 2 bases and J 8 bases; bases outside gene matches: 5.

The chain combines TRBV5-6 with TRBJ2-3; 10 nucleotides agree with TRBD2. The V and J ends lost 4 bases and 4 bases, in that order; junction bases with no gene match: 9. The germline gives CDR1 SGHDT, CDR2 YYEEEE. The CDR3 spans 16 residues. The CDR3 sequence: CASSTSLAGYSDTQYF. The CDR3 DNA reads TGTGCCAGCAGCACCTCACTAGCGGGGTATTCAGATACGCAGTATTTT.

The J gene is TRBJ2-7, the V gene TRBV27; 7 positions match TRBD1. The junction had 6 bases not matched to a gene; V was cut back by 4 bases and J by 3 bases. There are 14 residues in the CDR3. Germline CDR1 reads MNHEY; CDR2 reads SMNVEV (reference sequence). CDR3 sequence (DNA): TGTGCCAGCAGTTCGGACAGGTGGGGCTACGAGCAGTACTTC. Its translation is CASSSDRWGYEQYF.

The V and J genes are TRBV19 and TRBJ1-5; 11 bases fit TRBD1. After removal of 7 bases from V and 6 bases from J, the junction contained 2 bases not matched to a gene. CDR1 and CDR2 from the germline V gene are LNHDA and SQIVND (reference sequence). This CDR3 has 13 amino acids. Here the CDR3 DNA reads TGTGCCAGTACCGGGACAGGGGGTCAGCCCCAGCATTTT. This sequence encodes CASTGTGGQPQHF. The entire variable domain, with the rest obtained from reference TRBV19 and TRBJ1-5, is as follows: DGGITQSPKYLFRKEGQNVTLSCEQNLNHDAMYWYRQDPGQGLRLIYYSQIVNDFQKGDIAEGYSVSREKKESFPLTVTSAQKNPTAFYLCASTGTGGQPQHFGDGTRLSIL.

The J gene is TRBJ2-7, the V gene TRBV7-2; 10 bases fit TRBD2. The CDR3 is made up of 14 amino acids. Germline V lookup: CDR1 SGHTA, CDR2 FQGNSA. J lost 6 bases, V lost 1 base, and 3 bases had no gene match. The CDR3 region has the DNA TGTGCCAGCAGCTTAGGCCTAGCGGGAGTCGAGCAGTACTTC. Its protein is CASSLGLAGVEQYF.

The chain couples TRBV4-2 to TRBJ2-2; a weak D match, TRBD1 (5 bases). The CDR3 has 18 residues. Looked up from germline, CDR1 is LGHNA and CDR2 is YNFKEQ. V gave up 4 bases and J gave up 0 bases, with 18 bases separating them. Written as DNA, the CDR3 is TGTGCCAGCAGCCGACCCGGACACCTCGTTCCGAACACCGGGGAGCTGTTTTTT. Translating gives CASSRPGHLVPNTGELFF.

The chain is built from TRBV4-3 and TRBJ2-1; TRBD2 is a possible D gene (5 bases). Trimming took 1 base from V and 8 from J, leaving 12 bases between them. The V gene's germline CDR1 is LGHNA and CDR2 YSLEER. The CDR3 has 14 residues. This CDR3 reads CASSQVRRHDEQFF. For the CDR3, the DNA is TGCGCCAGCAGCCAAGTGAGGAGGCATGATGAGCAGTTCTTC.

In its sample, this clone was seen a few times. The chain employs TRBV14 and TRBJ1-1; D not resolved. V lost 5 bases and J 5 bases, leaving 18 bases between the germline ends. The length of the CDR3 is 15 residues. Germline assignment: CDR1 SGHDN and CDR2 FVKESK. The CDR3 spells CASSAAVGRGTEAFF. The CDR3 DNA follows: TGTGCCAGCAGCGCGGCGGTCGGGCGGGGAACTGAAGCTTTCTTT.

The chain carries TRBV7-9 and TRBJ1-5, with 10 bases matching TRBD1. Germline CDR1 is SEHNR and CDR2 is FQNEAQ (reference sequence). The CDR3 sequence is 14 residues long. Trimming removed 3 bases from V and 6 bases from J; junction bases left unmatched: 2. The CDR3, as DNA: TGTGCCAGCAGCTTGACAGGGGGCGGTCAGCCCCAGCATTTT. Its protein is CASSLTGGGQPQHF. The variable domain in full, completed from reference TRBV7-9 and TRBJ1-5, reads DTGVSQNPRHKITKRGQNVTFRCDPISEHNRLYWYRQTLGQGPEFLTYFQNEAQLEKSRLLSDRFSAERPKGSFSTLEIQRTEQGDSAMYLCASSLTGGGQPQHFGDGTRLSIL.

The rearrangement links TRBV5-1 to TRBJ1-1, with D unresolved. The CDR3 length is 14 residues. The ends were cut back, 4 bases at V and 1 base at J, with 11 bases in the middle. CDR1 SGHRS and CDR2 YFSETQ come from the germline V gene. The CDR3 DNA sequence: TGCGCCAGCAGCAAGCTGTCTGGGAACACTGAAGCTTTCTTT. Residues: CASSKLSGNTEAFF.

This clone was observed once. The chain carries TRBV7-2 and TRBJ1-2; D call uncertain. This CDR3 has 14 residues. Deletions cut 3 bases from V and 2 bases from J, with 10 bases between. Germline V gene data show CDR1 as SGHTA and CDR2 as FQGNSA. CDR3 loop: CASSLVTQNYGYTF. CDR3 bases: TGTGCCAGCAGCTTGGTGACACAGAACTATGGCTACACCTTC.

The chain joins TRBV27 to TRBJ1-2, with D perhaps matching TRBD1 (5 bases). V was pared by 6 bases and J by 4 bases, with 18 bases between. Germline V lookup: CDR1 MNHEY, CDR2 SMNVEV (reference sequence). There are 15 residues in the CDR3. The CDR3 is CASSPGGAVLYGYTF. CDR3 DNA sequence: TGTGCCAGCAGCCCCGGCGGGGCCGTCCTCTATGGCTACACCTTC.

The chain employs TRBV30 and TRBJ1-6; 12 bases match TRBD1. V lost 3 bases and J lost 8; bases outside the gene matches: 14. CDR3 length equals 18 residues. Germline V CDR1 and CDR2: GTSNPN, SVGIG (reference sequence). The CDR3 loop reads CAWSDLGPGQGAHSPLHF. CDR3 DNA sequence: TGTGCCTGGAGCGACTTAGGGCCGGGACAGGGGGCTCATTCACCCCTCCACTTT.

The chain has TRBV7-6 and TRBJ2-3; the match to TRBD2 covers 7 bases. Germline CDR1 SGHVS, CDR2 FNYEAQ. The CDR3 consists of 17 residues. The V segment lost 1 base and the J segment 1 base; nucleotides outside the gene matches: 8. CDR3 nucleotide sequence: TGTGCCAGCAGCTTAGAGTCCCAGGCGGGGGGCACAGATACGCAGTATTTT. As protein: CASSLESQAGGTDTQYF.